This T cell receptor beta chain emerged from a study of T cell responses to AZD1222 COVID-19 vaccine (dated by TCRdb to the early 2020s). The study in broad terms: AZD1222 recipients whose second dose came at about 4 weeks and those whose second dose came at about 12 weeks were combined into one group, since spike-specific TCR depth and breadth did not differ between the two schedules. A total of 233 trial participants underwent TCR sequencing, of whom about 200 had received two doses of AZD1222 and around 25 had received two doses of the MenACWY control vaccine. Trial participants were enrolled by age into subgroups of 18-55, 56-69 and 70-plus years, and around 140, 26 and 57 TCR-sequenced participants, respectively, were included in these subgroups. General conclusions and limits of the study: After two AZD1222 doses, both the breadth and the depth of spike-specific TCRs were significantly higher than at day 0 and than in MenACWY recipients. Nearly half of unique spike-specific TCRs reportedly recognized epitopes outside regions mutated in the B.1.351 and B.1.1.7 variants. Because no day 14 peak-response samples were available, the repertoires could be characterized only after the peak T cell response. The 56-69-year group was small, and its depth increase did not reach significance, likely because of low power. The whole spike protein was spanned by vaccine-associated CD4 TCRs, and dominant responses were seen in regions 160-218 and 743-854. Participants were mostly white British, with more females than males. The authors suggested clonal diversity may have been underestimated. Conclusions about previously exposed vaccinees are limited, since just five or six AZD1222 recipients were seropositive for SARS-CoV-2 at baseline.

The CDR3 regions of human TCRbeta chains were subjected to immunosequencing. The study's processing was this. Repertoire TCRs were checked for matches against a reference library of SARS-CoV-2-specific TCRs that had been generated using the MIRA antigen-specificity platform. Breadth was defined as the fraction of unique TCRs that were SARS-CoV-2-associated, and depth was defined as the fraction of total T cells that were SARS-CoV-2-associated. Using the MIRA data, each spike-specific TCR was mapped to the spike region that the TCR reacts to and placed in a CD4 or CD8 class. Log10-transformed breadth and depth values were compared by one-way ANOVA with Sidak's multiple comparisons tests. This immuneACCESS table, as held by TCRdb, lists in-frame sequences with V and J called but not all clones. Of the missing ones, under half trace to an unresolved V gene in checked studies; the others have no known cause. D and trimming were read from the DNA, whereas the V and J calls and clone size are those reported in that table. This sample lists about 150,000 clones; about 91% were detected once. The leading ten clones occupy more than 13% of the sample.

As to this clone: Its binding antigen is unknown. No base quality values were provided; no much bigger clone lies one nucleotide off.

This sample's time point label indicates: baseline before first vaccination. Samples from vaccinated people were obtained from the UK trials COV001 and COV002, which included a single-blind randomized controlled phase 2/3 trial of AZD1222 (ChAdOx1 nCoV-19) in healthy adults. For TCRbeta chain sequencing, PBMC samples from trial participants were taken at day 0 and at day 28 after the second dose. V and J are truncated by 3 bases and 3 bases respectively, leaving an intervening sequence of 12 bases. Measured from the cysteine to the phenylalanine, the CDR3 is 15 residues long. The DNA shown is the 45-base CDR3, in frame from base 1. The germline V gene specifies SGHTA as CDR1 and FQGNSA as CDR2.

The sequences come from peripheral blood, collected on day 0 of AZD1222 vaccination. This TCR was recovered from an adult in good health. This receptor chain uses TRBV7-2 and TRBJ1-5; 5 matching bases give a weak D call of TRBD1. CDR3 loop: CASSFSGWDNQPQHF. The nucleotide sequence is TGTGCCAGCAGCTTCTCAGGGTGGGACAATCAGCCCCAGCATTTT.